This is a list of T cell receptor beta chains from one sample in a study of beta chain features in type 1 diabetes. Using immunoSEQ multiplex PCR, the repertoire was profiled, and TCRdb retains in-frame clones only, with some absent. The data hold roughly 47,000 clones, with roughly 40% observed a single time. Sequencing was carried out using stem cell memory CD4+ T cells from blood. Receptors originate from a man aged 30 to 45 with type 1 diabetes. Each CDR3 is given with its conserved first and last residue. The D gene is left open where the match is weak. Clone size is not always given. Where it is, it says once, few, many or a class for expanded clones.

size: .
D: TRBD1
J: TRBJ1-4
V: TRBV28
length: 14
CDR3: CASSHDRGDEKLFF
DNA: TGTGCCAGCTCTCATGACAGGGGGGATGAAAAACTGTTTTTT

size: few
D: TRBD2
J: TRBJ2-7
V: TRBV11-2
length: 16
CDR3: CASSPLGGTSGTEQYF
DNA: TGTGCCAGCAGCCCCCTAGGTGGGACTAGCGGGACCGAGCAGTACTTC

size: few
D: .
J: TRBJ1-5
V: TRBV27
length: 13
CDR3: CASSGTPNQPQHF
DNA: TGTGCCAGCAGCGGGACACCTAATCAGCCCCAGCATTTT

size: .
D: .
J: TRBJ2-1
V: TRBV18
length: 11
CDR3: CASSRPGEQFF
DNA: TGTGCCAGCTCACGCCCCGGTGAGCAGTTCTTC

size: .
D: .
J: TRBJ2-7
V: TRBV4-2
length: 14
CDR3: CASSQELVSYEQYF
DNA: TGTGCCAGCAGCCAAGAACTAGTCTCCTACGAGCAGTACTTC

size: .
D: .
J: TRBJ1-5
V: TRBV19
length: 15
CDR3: CASSIRGYSNQPQHF
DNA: TGTGCCAGTAGTATCAGGGGATATAGCAATCAGCCCCAGCATTTT

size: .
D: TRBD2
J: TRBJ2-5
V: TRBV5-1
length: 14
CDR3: CASSLAGAEETQYF
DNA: TGCGCCAGCAGTTTGGCGGGAGCGGAGGAGACCCAGTACTTC

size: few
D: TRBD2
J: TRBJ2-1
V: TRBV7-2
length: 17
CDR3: CASSSSRWGLTQTNQFF
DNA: TGTGCCAGCAGCTCCTCCCGGTGGGGACTAACACAGACAAACCAGTTCTTC

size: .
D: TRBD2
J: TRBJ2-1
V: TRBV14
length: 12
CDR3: CASSPGTMEQFF
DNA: TGTGCCAGCAGCCCTGGGACTATGGAGCAGTTCTTC

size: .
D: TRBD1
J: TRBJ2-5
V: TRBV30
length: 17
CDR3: CAWSRTGYTIFQETQYF
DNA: TGTGCCTGGAGCCGGACAGGGTACACCATTTTCCAAGAGACCCAGTACTTC

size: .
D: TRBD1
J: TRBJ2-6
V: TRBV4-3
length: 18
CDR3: CASSQGLTGGAGANVLTF
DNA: TGCGCCAGCAGCCAAGGGTTGACAGGGGGAGCTGGGGCCAACGTCCTGACTTTC

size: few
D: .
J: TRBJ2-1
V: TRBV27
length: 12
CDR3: CASRRVYNEQFF
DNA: TGTGCCAGCAGGAGGGTTTACAATGAGCAGTTCTTC

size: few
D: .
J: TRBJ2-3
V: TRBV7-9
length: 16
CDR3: CASSLLSGPSTDTQYF
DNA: TGTGCCAGCAGCTTACTTAGCGGACCTAGCACAGATACGCAGTATTTT

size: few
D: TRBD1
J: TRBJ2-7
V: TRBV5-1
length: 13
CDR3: CASSGRGHGEQYF
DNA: TGCGCCAGCAGCGGCAGGGGGCACGGAGAGCAGTACTTC

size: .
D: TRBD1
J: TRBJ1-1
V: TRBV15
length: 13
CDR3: CATSRDRWTEAFF
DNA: TGTGCCACCAGCAGGGACAGGTGGACTGAAGCTTTCTTT

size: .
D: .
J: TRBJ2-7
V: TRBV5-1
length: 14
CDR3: CASSLYTGKYEQYF
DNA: TGCGCCAGCAGCTTGTATACGGGGAAATACGAGCAGTACTTC

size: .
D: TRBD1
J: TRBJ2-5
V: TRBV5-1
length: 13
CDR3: CASSRGQEETQYF
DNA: TGCGCCAGCAGCCGAGGACAGGAAGAGACCCAGTACTTC

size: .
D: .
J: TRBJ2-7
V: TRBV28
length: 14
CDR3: CASSFLVRANEQYF
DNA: TGTGCCAGCAGTTTTCTGGTCAGGGCTAACGAGCAGTACTTC

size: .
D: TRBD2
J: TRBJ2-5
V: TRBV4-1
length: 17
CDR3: CASSRTGTSGFQETQYF
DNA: TGCGCCAGCAGCCGCACCGGGACTAGCGGGTTCCAAGAGACCCAGTACTTC

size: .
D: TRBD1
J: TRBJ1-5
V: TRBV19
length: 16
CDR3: CASTPLGTGANQPQHF
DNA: TGTGCCAGTACCCCGCTCGGGACAGGGGCCAATCAGCCCCAGCATTTT

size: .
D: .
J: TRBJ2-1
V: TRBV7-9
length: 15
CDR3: CASSLGDPRHNEQFF
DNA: TGTGCCAGCAGCTTAGGAGACCCCAGGCACAATGAGCAGTTCTTC

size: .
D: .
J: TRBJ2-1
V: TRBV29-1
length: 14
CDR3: CSVVTRGFGNEQFF
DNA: TGCAGCGTCGTTACTAGGGGGTTCGGCAATGAGCAGTTCTTC

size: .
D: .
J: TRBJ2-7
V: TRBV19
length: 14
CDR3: CASSIGGRGYEQYF
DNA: TGTGCCAGTAGTATTGGTGGCAGGGGCTACGAGCAGTACTTC

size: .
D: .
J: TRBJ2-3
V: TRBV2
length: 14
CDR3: CASSLRLELDTQYF
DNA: TGTGCCAGCAGCCTTAGACTAGAGTTAGATACGCAGTATTTT

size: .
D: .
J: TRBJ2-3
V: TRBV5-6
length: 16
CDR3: CASSLRQFRSTDTQYF
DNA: TGTGCCAGCAGCCTGCGACAGTTCCGTAGCACAGATACGCAGTATTTT

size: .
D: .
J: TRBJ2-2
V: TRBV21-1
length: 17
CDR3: CASSKEGKTGAAGELFF
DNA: TGTGCCAGCAGCAAAGAGGGGAAGACAGGGGCGGCCGGGGAGCTGTTTTTT

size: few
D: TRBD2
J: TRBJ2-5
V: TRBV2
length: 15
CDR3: CASRAVGGRMETQYF
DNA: TGTGCCAGCAGAGCCGTGGGCGGGAGGATGGAGACCCAGTACTTC

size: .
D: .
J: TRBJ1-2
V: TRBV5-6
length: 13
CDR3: CASSSQGHYGYTF
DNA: TGTGCCAGCAGCTCACAGGGTCACTATGGCTACACCTTC

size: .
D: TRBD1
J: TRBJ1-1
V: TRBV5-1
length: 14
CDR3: CASSAGQVNTEAFF
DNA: TGCGCCAGCAGCGCGGGACAGGTGAACACTGAAGCTTTCTTT

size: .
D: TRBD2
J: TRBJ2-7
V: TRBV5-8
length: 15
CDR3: CASSPLTSGSYEQYF
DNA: TGTGCCAGCAGCCCCCTGACTAGCGGGAGTTACGAGCAGTACTTC

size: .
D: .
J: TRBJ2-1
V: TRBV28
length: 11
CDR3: CASSPYNEQFF
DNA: TGTGCCAGCAGTCCCTATAATGAGCAGTTCTTC

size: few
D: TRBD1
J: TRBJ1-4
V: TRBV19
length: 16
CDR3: CASSINLGQGGEKLFF
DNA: TGTGCCAGTAGTATAAACTTGGGACAGGGTGGAGAAAAACTGTTTTTT